The rows below give T cell receptor beta chains drawn from one sample of a study of PD-1 blockade in classical Hodgkin lymphoma. Method: immunoSEQ multiplex PCR; TCRdb's copy keeps in-frame clones and lacks some. The table includes roughly 46,000 clones, about 80% detected once. Here the sequenced sample was peripheral blood mononuclear cells (PBMCs), taken before the fourth cycle of nivolumab. All receptors derive from a human donor with classical Hodgkin lymphoma. CDR3s include the opening cysteine and the closing phenylalanine or tryptophan. The D gene is left open where the match is weak. Only part of the rows carry a size: once, few, many, or a class if the clone is expanded.

CDR3aa: CASSPLGTGEWEKETQYF; CDR3nt: TGTGCCAGCAGCCCCCTCGGGACAGGAGAATGGGAGAAAGAGACCCAGTACTTC; len: 18; j_gene: TRBJ2-5; abundance: NA; d_gene: TRBD1; v_gene: TRBV28
CDR3aa: CASSVGDTIYF; CDR3nt: TGTGCCAGCAGTGTGGGAGACACCATATATTTT; len: 11; j_gene: TRBJ1-3; abundance: NA; d_gene: NA; v_gene: TRBV6-5
CDR3aa: CATSRGDQNNEQFF; CDR3nt: TGTGCCACCAGCAGAGGGGACCAAAACAATGAGCAGTTCTTC; len: 14; j_gene: TRBJ2-1; abundance: NA; d_gene: NA; v_gene: TRBV15
CDR3aa: CASSYADGEKLFF; CDR3nt: TGTGCCAGCAGTTACGCCGATGGAGAAAAACTGTTTTTT; len: 13; j_gene: TRBJ1-4; abundance: NA; d_gene: NA; v_gene: TRBV6-6
CDR3aa: CASSLVVGGTEAFF; CDR3nt: TGTGCCAGCAGCTTAGTGGTGGGGGGCACTGAAGCTTTCTTT; len: 14; j_gene: TRBJ1-1; abundance: NA; d_gene: NA; v_gene: TRBV7-9
CDR3aa: CASSTRQGGTGELFF; CDR3nt: TGTGCCAGCAGTACCCGACAGGGTGGGACCGGGGAGCTGTTTTTT; len: 15; j_gene: TRBJ2-2; abundance: NA; d_gene: TRBD1; v_gene: TRBV6-5
CDR3aa: CASSRTSVGSYEQYF; CDR3nt: TGTGCCAGCAGCAGGACATCTGTGGGCTCCTACGAGCAGTACTTC; len: 15; j_gene: TRBJ2-7; abundance: NA; d_gene: NA; v_gene: TRBV7-2
CDR3aa: CASSQGLAGSAQYF; CDR3nt: TGTGCCAGCAGCCAAGGGCTAGCGGGCTCGGCGCAGTACTTC; len: 14; j_gene: TRBJ2-7; abundance: NA; d_gene: TRBD2; v_gene: TRBV14
CDR3aa: CASSPSTSGAYNEQFF; CDR3nt: TGTGCCAGCAGTCCGTCGACTAGCGGGGCCTACAATGAGCAGTTCTTC; len: 16; j_gene: TRBJ2-1; abundance: NA; d_gene: TRBD2; v_gene: TRBV27
CDR3aa: CASSLAQVPNLLGETQYF; CDR3nt: TGCGCCAGCAGCTTGGCCCAGGTCCCGAACCTTTTGGGAGAGACCCAGTACTTC; len: 18; j_gene: TRBJ2-5; abundance: NA; d_gene: NA; v_gene: TRBV5-1
CDR3aa: CASSVNGVPGYEQYF; CDR3nt: TGTGCCAGCAGCGTAAACGGGGTACCTGGGTACGAGCAGTACTTC; len: 15; j_gene: TRBJ2-7; abundance: NA; d_gene: NA; v_gene: TRBV9
CDR3aa: CASSKRALYYEQYF; CDR3nt: TGTGCCAGCAGTAAGCGGGCCCTCTACTACGAGCAGTACTTC; len: 14; j_gene: TRBJ2-7; abundance: NA; d_gene: NA; v_gene: TRBV6-5
CDR3aa: CASSQDPDRAGELFF; CDR3nt: TGTGCCAGCAGCCAAGATCCCGACAGGGCCGGGGAGCTGTTTTTT; len: 15; j_gene: TRBJ2-2; abundance: once; d_gene: TRBD1; v_gene: TRBV4-2
CDR3aa: CASSYSVVRGGNEQFF; CDR3nt: TGTGCCAGCAGTTACTCGGTCGTGAGAGGCGGCAATGAGCAGTTCTTC; len: 16; j_gene: TRBJ2-1; abundance: NA; d_gene: NA; v_gene: TRBV6-6
CDR3aa: CASSEVRGPFF; CDR3nt: TGTGCCAGCAGTGAAGTCAGGGGACCTTTCTTT; len: 11; j_gene: TRBJ1-1; abundance: NA; d_gene: NA; v_gene: TRBV2